These 19 T cell receptor beta chains share one sample of origin, sequenced in a study of blood T cell repertoires in COVID-19. Only in-frame clones appear in the TCRdb table, and some are missing; sequencing was by immunoSEQ multiplex PCR. This sample has 250,000 to 350,000 clones, with approximately 92% found just once. The sequenced material came from PBMCs or T cells enriched from blood (not recorded which). The receptors were sampled from a woman in her twenties or thirties who had recovered from COVID-19.

V gene TRBV11-2 combines with J gene TRBJ1-5; no clear D. Trimming removed 1 base at V and 0 bases at J, with 4 bases between. In germline, CDR1 is SGHAT, CDR2 FQNNGV. This CDR3 is built from 14 residues. The CDR3 region is CASSLAISNQPQHF. DNA of the CDR3: TGTGCCAGCAGCTTAGCCATTAGCAATCAGCCCCAGCATTTT.

The chain recombines TRBV2 with TRBJ1-2; 7 nucleotides agree with TRBD1. V shed 3 bases, J shed 4 bases, and the junction held 5 bases outside the gene matches. The CDR3 runs to 14 residues. CDR1 and CDR2 from the germline V gene are SNHLY and FYNNEI. The CDR3 DNA reads as TGTGCCAGCAGTGATTTCACAGGGGTCTATGGCTACACCTTC. It codes for CASSDFTGVYGYTF.

V usage is TRBV7-9 and J usage is TRBJ1-6; unclear D gene. Germline lookup yields CDR1 SEHNR and CDR2 FQNEAQ (reference sequence). The CDR3 contains 18 residues. V dropped 5 bases and J dropped 3 bases, with 20 bases sitting between them. The CDR3 coding sequence is TGTGCCAGCAGCGGAGAGTCAGGACTGGGGAACTATAATTCACCCCTCCACTTT. It codes for CASSGESGLGNYNSPLHF.

The chain has TRBV5-4 and TRBJ2-1; tentatively, D is TRBD1 (6 bases). The germline V gene has CDR1 SGHNT and CDR2 YYREEE (reference sequence). V dropped 0 bases and J dropped 4 bases, with 11 bases sitting between them. This CDR3 comprises 15 residues. In DNA, the CDR3 is TGTGCCAGCAGCTTGGGTCAGGGGTATTACAATGAGCAGTTCTTC. This gives the protein CASSLGQGYYNEQFF.

The rearrangement uses TRBV10-3 and TRBJ1-5; 7 bases agree with TRBD1. Trimming at V came to 2 bases and at J to 3 bases, leaving 7 bases not matched to a gene. Germline V gives CDR1 ENHRY, CDR2 SYGVKD. The CDR3 contains 16 residues. The CDR3 reads CAISEEGGQFNQPQHF. CDR3 nucleotides: TGTGCCATCAGTGAGGAGGGGGGACAGTTCAATCAGCCCCAGCATTTT.

The chain links TRBV25-1 to TRBJ1-6; maybe TRBD1 (6 bases). The germline CDR1 and CDR2 sequences are MGHDK and SYGVNS. The CDR3 length is 15 residues. Trimming left V 6 bases short and J 10 bases short, with 19 bases between. This CDR3 is CASRSTGIVKSPLHF. In DNA form, the CDR3 reads TGTGCCAGCAGATCAACAGGGATCGTAAAGTCACCCCTCCACTTT.

The chain carries TRBV10-3 and TRBJ2-1; 10 nucleotides line up with TRBD1. V lost 4 bases, J lost 3 bases, and 3 bases stayed unmatched. This CDR3 has 15 residues. Germline V CDR1 and CDR2: ENHRY, SYGVKD. The DNA for the CDR3 is TGTGCCATCAGTGGGGGACAGGGGTACTACAATGAGCAGTTCTTC. The encoded protein is CAISGGQGYYNEQFF.

This chain connects TRBV28 to TRBJ1-2, with 7 bases lining up with TRBD1. CDR3 length: 15 residues. V trimming: 3 bases; J trimming: 4 bases; junction bases outside the gene matches: 8. Germline V gene lookup returns CDR1 MDHEN and CDR2 SYDVKM. CDR3 in DNA: TGTGCCAGCAGTTTTCTTGACAGGGTGATCTATGGCTACACCTTC. Protein product: CASSFLDRVIYGYTF.

This chain links TRBV10-3 with TRBJ1-2; TRBD1 matches at 8 bases. Germline V lookup: CDR1 ENHRY, CDR2 SYGVKD. The CDR3 sequence is 13 residues long. V lost 2 bases, J lost 6 bases, and 2 bases stayed unmatched. The CDR3 bases are TGTGCCATCAGTGAGAACAGGGGGAATGGCTACACCTTC. As protein: CAISENRGNGYTF.

The chain links TRBV7-8 to TRBJ1-2; 8 nucleotides agree with TRBD1. V was pared by 1 base and J by 8 bases, with 6 bases of the junction left unmatched. The germline V gene encodes CDR1 SGHVS and CDR2 FQNEAQ. CDR3 length: 14 residues. As DNA, the CDR3 is TGTGCCAGCAGCTTAGGGACAGGGCTTGGAGGCTACACCTTC. Residues: CASSLGTGLGGYTF.

The CDR3, as DNA: TGTGCCAGTAGTCCCGGGACAGGGGTAGCCTACGAGCAGTACTTC. It yields the protein CASSPGTGVAYEQYF. The V gene is TRBV19, the J gene TRBJ2-7; TRBD1 aligns across 10 bases. CDR3 size: 15 residues. With 5 bases clipped from V and 2 bases from J, the junction kept 6 bases outside the gene matches. Germline lookup yields CDR1 LNHDA and CDR2 SQIVND (reference sequence).

V gene TRBV28 combines with J gene TRBJ2-7, with D tentatively TRBD1 (6 bases). CDR1 and CDR2 (germline): MDHEN, SYDVKM. V lost 4 bases to trimming and J lost 3 bases, with 13 bases between them. There are 14 residues in the CDR3. The CDR3 reads CASSYLTGNYEQYF. As DNA, the CDR3 is TGTGCCAGCAGTTACTTAACAGGGAACTACGAGCAGTACTTC.

The chain uses TRBV28 and TRBJ1-1; no firm D call. Per the germline V gene, CDR1 is MDHEN and CDR2 is SYDVKM. CDR3 length: 13 residues. Trimming shortened V by 3 bases and J by 2 bases, and 7 bases separated the two germline ends. In nucleotides, the CDR3 is TGTGCCAGCAGTTTGGAGAGAAACACTGAAGCTTTCTTT. Protein: CASSLERNTEAFF.

The chain links TRBV28 to TRBJ2-5, with TRBD2 matching over 14 bases. Germline V gives CDR1 MDHEN, CDR2 SYDVKM. V lost 5 bases to trimming and J lost 2 bases; unmatched junction nucleotides: 7. This CDR3 is built from 17 residues. DNA of the CDR3: TGTGCCAGCAGTACCACGACTAGCGGGAGGGAGCAAGAGACCCAGTACTTC. It encodes CASSTTTSGREQETQYF.

J is TRBJ2-2 and V is TRBV19, with 9 nucleotides matching TRBD1. This CDR3 contains 15 residues. V was pared by 1 base and J by 9 bases, with 6 bases of the junction left unmatched. Germline V gene lookup returns CDR1 LNHDA and CDR2 SQIVND (reference sequence). The CDR3 DNA reads TGTGCCAGTAGTATAGGGACAGGGGTCGGGTGGGAGCTGTTTTTT. Amino acids: CASSIGTGVGWELFF.

The J gene is TRBJ1-2, the V gene TRBV28, with a possible D match to TRBD1 (5 bases). Germline-derived CDR1 and CDR2 are MDHEN and SYDVKM. V was trimmed by 3 bases and J by 5 bases, leaving 7 bases between them. The CDR3 is 12 amino acids. The CDR3 DNA follows: TGTGCCAGCAGTTTTAAGGGGTATGGCTACACCTTC. Amino acid sequence: CASSFKGYGYTF.

The chain has TRBV5-1 and TRBJ2-5; TRBD1 aligns across 11 bases. V dropped 3 bases and J dropped 5; count of bases not matched to a gene: 12. Germline assignment: CDR1 SGHRS and CDR2 YFSETQ. This CDR3 contains 17 residues. The CDR3 reads CASSWGNRTGGMETQYF. The CDR3 DNA follows: TGCGCCAGCAGCTGGGGGAATAGGACAGGGGGCATGGAGACCCAGTACTTC.

The genes are TRBV30 and TRBJ1-5, with D possibly TRBD1 on 5 matching bases. The CDR3 runs to 14 residues. Trimming removed 2 bases at V and 4 bases at J, with 12 bases between. Germline loops: CDR1 GTSNPN, CDR2 SVGIG (reference sequence). The CDR3 sequence is CAWSLGADNQPQHF. The CDR3 DNA reads TGTGCCTGGAGTTTAGGGGCAGATAATCAGCCCCAGCATTTT.

The chain couples TRBV2 to TRBJ2-2, with 7 nucleotides matching TRBD2. This CDR3 spans 17 amino acids. Trimming removed 4 bases from V and 4 bases from J; junction bases left unmatched: 12. Germline assignment: CDR1 SNHLY and CDR2 FYNNEI. Written as DNA, the CDR3 is TGTGCCAGCAGTGTAAATCCGCTAGCGGCAAGCACCGGGGAGCTGTTTTTT. It is translated as CASSVNPLAASTGELFF.